The 13 T cell receptor beta chains below were found in one sample sequenced in a study of blood T cell repertoires in COVID-19. Sequencing used immunoSEQ multiplex PCR; TCRdb keeps in-frame clones, though not all of them. The sample carries a few hundred thousand clones, 87% recorded once. Sequenced material: PBMCs or T cells enriched from blood (not recorded which). The source of these receptors is a man aged 18 to 30 with acute COVID-19.

This sequence joins TRBV30 and TRBJ2-5; no clear D. The CDR3 is made up of 12 amino acids. The V and J ends lost 2 bases and 2 bases respectively, with 6 bases between them. CDR1 and CDR2 from the germline V gene are GTSNPN and SVGIG (reference sequence). The CDR3 protein is CAWSSLQETQYF. In DNA, the CDR3 is TGTGCCTGGAGTTCCCTGCAAGAGACCCAGTACTTC.

This sequence joins TRBV10-2 and TRBJ1-5; no firm D call. The ends were cut back, 0 bases at V and 0 bases at J, with 6 bases in the middle. Germline-derived CDR1 and CDR2 are WSHSY and SAAADI. This CDR3 is 15 amino acids long. The CDR3 spells CASSESGYSNQPQHF. CDR3 bases: TGCGCCAGCAGTGAGTCCGGTTATAGCAATCAGCCCCAGCATTTT.

V usage is TRBV6-5 and J usage is TRBJ1-4; 9 bases agree with TRBD1. CDR1 and CDR2 (germline): MNHEY, SVGAGI. The CDR3 runs to 15 residues. V was clipped by 7 bases and J by 9 bases; unmatched bases: 12. The CDR3 DNA follows: TGTGCCAGCACCGGGGAGGGACAGGGTGTCCAAAAACTGTTTTTT. Translated, it gives CASTGEGQGVQKLFF.

The chain uses TRBV28 and TRBJ1-2, with 9 bases lining up with TRBD1. J was trimmed by 6 bases and V by 5 bases; bases with no gene match: 4. Per the germline V gene, CDR1 is MDHEN and CDR2 is SYDVKM. The CDR3 spans 13 residues. In DNA, the CDR3 is TGTGCCAGCAGTGTGGGACAGGGACATGGCTACACCTTC. Protein sequence: CASSVGQGHGYTF.

V and J are TRBV24-1 and TRBJ2-5, with TRBD1 matching 12 bases. Germline CDR1 is KGHDR and CDR2 is SFDVKD. The CDR3 is 15 amino acids. J lost 6 bases, V lost 7 bases, and 8 bases had no gene match. The CDR3 is CATSGGTGGSKTQYF. DNA of the CDR3: TGTGCCACCAGCGGAGGGACAGGGGGCAGTAAGACCCAGTACTTC.

In DNA, the CDR3 is TGCGCCAGTCGGCGGGGTGGACAGGGTGACACCGGGGAGCTGTTTTTT. As protein: CASRRGGQGDTGELFF. The chain employs TRBV4-3 and TRBJ2-2, with 8 bases fitting TRBD1. Trimming cost V 9 bases and J 3 bases; bases outside gene matches: 12. The CDR3 is made up of 16 amino acids. Germline loops: CDR1 LGHNA, CDR2 YSLEER.

This chain links TRBV7-9 with TRBJ2-3, with 10 bases that match TRBD1. CDR3 length: 16 residues. The junction had 10 bases not matched to a gene; V was cut back by 7 bases and J by 3 bases. The germline V gene encodes CDR1 SEHNR and CDR2 FQNEAQ (reference sequence). The CDR3 sequence is CASTPIWDRGTDTQYF. CDR3 nucleotides: TGTGCCAGCACCCCCATATGGGACAGGGGAACAGATACGCAGTATTTT.

This clone is a singleton in its sample. The chain couples TRBV7-8 to TRBJ2-1, with TRBD2 matching 14 bases. The CDR3 is 15 amino acids. Germline assignment: CDR1 SGHVS and CDR2 FQNEAQ. Losses at the gene ends were 5 bases for V and 8 bases for J; bases not matched to a gene: 5. CDR3 residues: CASSLTSGRADEQFF. As DNA, the CDR3 is TGTGCCAGCAGCCTGACTAGCGGGAGGGCGGATGAGCAGTTCTTC.

The chain links TRBV2 to TRBJ1-3; 9 nucleotides align to TRBD1. The CDR3 contains 16 residues. Germline lookup yields CDR1 SNHLY and CDR2 FYNNEI. The J segment lost 3 bases and the V segment lost 0 bases, leaving 3 bases of the junction unmatched. The CDR3 region is CASSEARGQGGNTIYF. In nucleotides, the CDR3 is TGTGCCAGCAGTGAAGCGCGGGGACAGGGTGGAAACACCATATATTTT.

The chain employs TRBV11-2 and TRBJ2-5, with D hard to call. The CDR3 sequence is 13 residues long. Germline assignment: CDR1 SGHAT and CDR2 FQNNGV. V lost 1 base, J lost 2 bases, and 5 bases lay in between. In DNA, the CDR3 is TGTGCCAGCAGCTTAGCCCAGCAAGAGACCCAGTACTTC. Amino acid sequence: CASSLAQQETQYF.

The chain recombines TRBV11-1 with TRBJ1-4; D remains ambiguous. The CDR3 contains 15 residues. Trimming removed 5 bases at V and 7 bases at J, with 17 bases between. Germline V gene data show CDR1 as SGHAT and CDR2 as FQDESV (reference sequence). CDR3 sequence (DNA): TGTGCCAGCAGCCTCCTTACGGGCGCGGGTGAAAAACTGTTTTTT. Translation: CASSLLTGAGEKLFF.

The chain combines TRBV10-2 with TRBJ2-1; TRBD2 is a possible D gene (5 bases). The CDR3 sequence is 18 residues long. Between the trimmed V and J ends, which lost 0 bases and 2 bases, there was a span of 17 bases. Germline CDR1 WSHSY, CDR2 SAAADI. The CDR3 region is CASSESTILTKTYNEQFF. CDR3 bases: TGCGCCAGCAGTGAGTCGACTATCTTGACAAAGACCTACAATGAGCAGTTCTTC.

CDR3 in amino acids: CASSPALLEYEQYF. CDR3 nucleotides: TGTGCCAGCAGCCCCGCCCTACTAGAATACGAGCAGTACTTC. This chain links TRBV7-2 with TRBJ2-7, with D perhaps matching TRBD2 (5 bases). This CDR3 is built from 14 residues. V gave up 5 bases and J gave up 4 bases, with 15 bases separating them. CDR1 is SGHTA, CDR2 FQGNSA, per germline.